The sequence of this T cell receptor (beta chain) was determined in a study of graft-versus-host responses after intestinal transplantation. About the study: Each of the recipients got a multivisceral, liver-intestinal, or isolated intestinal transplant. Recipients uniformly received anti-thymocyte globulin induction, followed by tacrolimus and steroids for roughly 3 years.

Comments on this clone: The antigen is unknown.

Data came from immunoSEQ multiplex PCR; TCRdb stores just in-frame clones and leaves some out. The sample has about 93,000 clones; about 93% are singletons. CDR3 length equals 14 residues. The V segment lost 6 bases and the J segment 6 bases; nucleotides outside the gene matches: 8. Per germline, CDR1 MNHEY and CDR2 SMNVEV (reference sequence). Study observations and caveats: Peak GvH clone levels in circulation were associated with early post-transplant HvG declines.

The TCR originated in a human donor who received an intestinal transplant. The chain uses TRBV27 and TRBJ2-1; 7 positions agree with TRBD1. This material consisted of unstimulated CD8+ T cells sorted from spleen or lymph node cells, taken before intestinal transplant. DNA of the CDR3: TGTGCCAGCAGATTCAGGGGGTCAGGCAATGAGCAGTTCTTC. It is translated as CASRFRGSGNEQFF.